Presented here are 27 T cell receptor beta chains from one specimen sequenced in a study of T-cell memory formation after mild COVID-19 (dated by TCRdb to about 2021). Library preparation employed 5' RACE. Sequencing instrument: Illumina NovaSeq 6000. The public reads were reprocessed in TCRdb via fastp at Q25 and MiXCR, keeping in-frame beta chains. Each record represents a unique CDR3 protein, reported with the most common genes and DNA among its rows. Recorded for this sample are about 560,000 distinct CDR3 sequences; 20% to 25% of them occurred a single time. Of the sample, 8.4% is held by the ten largest clones. Sequenced sample: PBMCs or a T cell subset sorted from them (not recorded which). All receptors derive from an adult woman who had mild COVID-19 (a few samples of this study predate the infection). The sample titles of this study are shuffled in the database, so cell type and time point are left out; the donor was told from shared clones.

The chain recombines TRBV24-1 with TRBJ2-5; D not resolved. V dropped 4 bases and J dropped 5 bases, with 16 bases sitting between them. The CDR3 loop spans 15 amino acids. CDR1 and CDR2 from the germline V gene are KGHDR and SFDVKD. CDR3: CATSEPYLAQETQYF. DNA for the CDR3: TGTGCCACCAGTGAACCCTATTTGGCCCAGGAGACCCAGTACTTC.

The chain employs TRBV14 and TRBJ2-7; no reliable D call. V was pared by 2 bases and J by 12 bases, with 17 bases between. The germline gives CDR1 SGHDN, CDR2 FVKESK. The CDR3 runs to 13 residues. For the CDR3, the DNA is TGTGCCAGCAGCCAATATCAATCGCGAGATCCGTACTTC. Translated: CASSQYQSRDPYF.

This clonotype was observed a handful of times. J is TRBJ2-1 and V is TRBV12-3 or TRBV12-4, with 7 bases fitting TRBD2. The CDR3 sequence is 14 residues long. V shed 5 bases and J 6 bases; nucleotides not matched to a gene: 7. The DNA for the CDR3 is TGTGCCAGCAGTCCCGGTGCTAGCGGCAATGAGCAGTTCTTC. Encoded protein: CASSPGASGNEQFF.

The genes are TRBV5-6 and TRBJ1-1; 8 bases align to TRBD1. After removal of 2 bases from V and 3 bases from J, the junction contained 6 bases not matched to a gene. Germline lookup yields CDR1 SGHDT and CDR2 YYEEEE. This CDR3 region has 15 residues. CDR3 bases: TGTGCCAGCAGCTTCGCAGGGGGCGCGGACACTGAAGCTTTCTTT. This encodes CASSFAGGADTEAFF.

Only a few counts were recorded for this clonotype. V is TRBV5-6 and J is TRBJ1-2, with unresolved D. Looked up from germline, CDR1 is SGHDT and CDR2 is YYEEEE. CDR3 size: 13 residues. Trimming shortened V by 7 bases and J by 7 bases, and 17 bases separated the two germline ends. The CDR3 coding sequence is TGTGCCAGCGGCGAGGATGAATGGGGTGGCTACACCTTC. Protein sequence: CASGEDEWGGYTF.

J is TRBJ2-7 and V is TRBV9; maybe TRBD1 (7 bases). This CDR3 comprises 16 residues. Germline V gives CDR1 SGDLS, CDR2 YYNGEE. The ends were cut back, 3 bases at V and 5 bases at J, with 21 bases in the middle. The CDR3: CASSGGVGKGANEQYF. DNA for the CDR3: TGTGCCAGCAGCGGCGGGGTGGGGAAGGGGGCCAACGAGCAGTACTTC.

A few counts support this clonotype. The chain couples TRBV4-1 to TRBJ1-2, with TRBD1 identical over 7 bases. Germline CDR1 and CDR2: MGHRA and YSYEKL. V shed 4 bases and J 8 bases; nucleotides not matched to a gene: 10. The CDR3 is made up of 14 amino acids. The chain's CDR3 is CASSPRDSSIGYTF. Written as DNA, the CDR3 is TGCGCCAGCAGCCCCCGGGACAGCTCAATCGGCTACACCTTC.

The chain is built from TRBV18 and TRBJ1-2; maybe TRBD1 (6 bases). The V end lost 8 bases, the J end lost 2 bases, and 18 bases lay between the germline ends. Germline V gene data show CDR1 as KGHSH and CDR2 as LQKENI. This CDR3 contains 15 residues. CDR3: CASRGNRASNYGYTF. The CDR3 DNA reads as TGTGCCAGCCGGGGAAACAGGGCATCGAACTATGGCTACACCTTC.

The V and J genes are TRBV13 and TRBJ2-7; TRBD1 matches 10 bases. Germline CDR1 is PRHDT and CDR2 is FYEKMQ (reference sequence). Losses at the gene ends were 0 bases for V and 1 base for J; bases not matched to a gene: 3. This CDR3 has 16 amino acids. CDR3 protein: CASSLGLGQGSYEQYF. In DNA, the CDR3 is TGTGCCAGCAGCTTAGGATTGGGACAGGGGTCCTACGAGCAGTACTTC.

V usage is TRBV5-1 and J usage is TRBJ2-7; 8 nucleotides agree with TRBD2. This CDR3 has 15 residues. Germline V lookup: CDR1 SGHRS, CDR2 YFSETQ. Trimming took 0 bases from V and 0 from J; bases not matched to a gene: 2. The CDR3, as DNA: TGCGCCAGCAGCTTGGAGCGGGGGTTCTCCTACGAGCAGTACTTC. It specifies CASSLERGFSYEQYF.

V is TRBV4-1 and J is TRBJ1-1; 9 bases align to TRBD1. Germline CDR1 MGHRA, CDR2 YSYEKL. The CDR3 totals 13 residues. Trimming took 0 bases from V and 11 from J; bases not matched to a gene: 4. For the CDR3, the DNA is TGCGCCAGCAGCCAAGAGGGGACAGGGTGGGCTTTCTTT. Amino acid sequence: CASSQEGTGWAFF.

A few counts support this clonotype. This chain uses TRBV11-2 with TRBJ2-3, with TRBD2 identical over 7 bases. Germline CDR1 reads SGHAT; CDR2 reads FQNNGV. With 5 bases clipped from V and 7 bases from J, the junction kept 27 bases outside the gene matches. CDR3 length: 20 amino acids. CDR3 amino acids: CASSPREWGGSEINTNTQYF. The DNA for the CDR3 is TGTGCCAGCAGCCCCCGGGAATGGGGCGGGAGTGAAATTAACACGAATACGCAGTATTTT. The whole variable domain, filled in from reference TRBV11-2 and TRBJ2-3, reads EAGVAQSPRYKIIEKRQSVAFWCNPISGHATLYWYQQILGQGPKLLIQFQNNGVVDDSQLPKDRFSAERLKGVDSTLKIQPAKLEDSAVYLCASSPREWGGSEINTNTQYFGPGTRLTVL.

The chain couples TRBV7-9 to TRBJ1-1, with D tentatively TRBD1 (5 bases). Germline CDR1 is SEHNR and CDR2 is FQNEAQ (reference sequence). With 5 bases removed from V and 4 bases from J, the gap between germline ends came to 8 bases. The CDR3 covers 12 residues. The CDR3 bases are TGTGCCAGCAGCGGAGGGACCACTGAAGCTTTCTTT. Residues: CASSGGTTEAFF.

The chain is built from TRBV30 and TRBJ2-5; TRBD2 aligns across 7 bases. The CDR3 has 13 amino acids. CDR1 GTSNPN and CDR2 SVGIG come from the germline V gene (reference sequence). J lost 5 bases, V lost 5 bases, and 8 bases had no gene match. The CDR3 sequence is CAWAKRGRETQYF. In nucleotides, the CDR3 is TGTGCCTGGGCGAAGCGGGGCCGGGAGACCCAGTACTTC.

This clonotype was seen ten or more times. CDR3 protein: CASREFGTDTQYF. In DNA form, the CDR3 reads TGTGCCAGCAGGGAGTTTGGCACAGATACGCAGTATTTT. The chain carries TRBV6-5 and TRBJ2-3; the D is unclear. The V and J ends lost 6 bases and 1 base respectively, with 8 bases between them. The CDR3 has 13 residues. The germline V gene has CDR1 MNHEY and CDR2 SVGAGI.

The CDR3 region has the DNA TGTGCCAGCAGCCTGACCGGGCCCGAAGAGACCCAGTACTTC. Its protein is CASSLTGPEETQYF. The chain joins TRBV4-2 to TRBJ2-5; D gene unclear. CDR1 is LGHNA and CDR2 is YNFKEQ in the germline V gene. The CDR3 covers 14 residues. V lost 4 bases to trimming and J lost 3 bases, with 12 bases between them.

This clonotype was picked up many times. The gene calls are TRBV28 and TRBJ1-2, with 8 bases lining up with TRBD1. The germline CDR1 and CDR2 sequences are MDHEN and SYDVKM. V shed 2 bases, J shed 8 bases, and the junction held 7 bases outside the gene matches. The CDR3 consists of 14 residues. CDR3 DNA sequence: TGTGCCAGCAGTTTAGGGTCAGGGGGCGACGGCTACACCTTC. The encoded protein is CASSLGSGGDGYTF.

The table lists this clonotype with a few counts. The rearrangement links TRBV2 to TRBJ1-3, with 8 bases aligning to TRBD1. CDR1 is SNHLY, CDR2 FYNNEI, per germline. The CDR3 is made up of 14 amino acids. J lost 6 bases, V lost 6 bases, and 7 bases had no gene match. CDR3 region: CASREQGEENTIYF. DNA for the CDR3: TGTGCCAGCAGGGAACAGGGGGAAGAAAACACCATATATTTT.

The genes are TRBV24-1 and TRBJ2-3, with TRBD2 as a possible D gene (5 bases). The germline gives CDR1 KGHDR, CDR2 SFDVKD. The CDR3 totals 17 residues. With 1 base removed from V and 0 bases from J, the gap between germline ends came to 13 bases. The CDR3 DNA reads TGTGCCACCAGTGATTTAAGCGGCGGTTCTAGCACAGATACGCAGTATTTT. This translates into CATSDLSGGSSTDTQYF.

V is TRBV7-2 and J is TRBJ2-3; 7 bases are shared with TRBD2. This CDR3 contains 16 residues. After removal of 5 bases from V and 1 base from J, the junction contained 9 bases not matched to a gene. The germline V gene encodes CDR1 SGHTA and CDR2 FQGNSA. The CDR3 nucleotides read TGTGCCAGCAGCCCGCAGACTAGCCTTGGCACAGATACGCAGTATTTT. Translated: CASSPQTSLGTDTQYF.

This clonotype has a handful of counts. The genes are TRBV7-9 and TRBJ2-7; D may be TRBD1 or TRBD2 (6 bases each). The ends were cut back, 5 bases at V and 3 bases at J, with 14 bases in the middle. CDR3 length: 14 residues. Germline values: CDR1 SEHNR, CDR2 FQNEAQ (reference sequence). CDR3 bases: TGTGCCAGCAGCCTCCAGGGGAGGCTCTACGAGCAGTACTTC. It yields the protein CASSLQGRLYEQYF.

This clonotype was detected many times. This chain uses TRBV2 with TRBJ1-2; D perhaps matches TRBD1 (5 bases). CDR3 length: 13 residues. The germline V gene encodes CDR1 SNHLY and CDR2 FYNNEI. Trimming cost V 7 bases and J 2 bases, with 11 bases left between them. The CDR3 protein is CASNAEGNYGYTF. The DNA of the CDR3 is TGTGCCAGCAACGCCGAGGGGAACTATGGCTACACCTTC.

This clonotype was picked up a small number of times. The rearrangement joins TRBV7-9 to TRBJ1-1; tentative D call: TRBD1 (5 bases). The ends were cut back, 0 bases at V and 0 bases at J, with 20 bases in the middle. Germline loops: CDR1 SEHNR, CDR2 FQNEAQ (reference sequence). The CDR3 sequence is 19 residues long. This chain's CDR3 is CASSLAATWGRIMNTEAFF. The CDR3 nucleotides are TGTGCCAGCAGCTTAGCTGCAACCTGGGGCAGGATCATGAACACTGAAGCTTTCTTT.

This clonotype was found a few times. This rearrangement joins TRBV20-1 to TRBJ2-7; perhaps TRBD2 as D (6 bases). The CDR3 has 15 residues. Germline-derived CDR1 and CDR2 are DFQATT and SNEGSKA (reference sequence). Trimming cost V 2 bases and J 2 bases, with 16 bases left between them. CDR3 DNA sequence: TGCAGTGCTAGACCCCGGGGGAGGCCTCCCTACGAGCAGTACTTC. The encoded protein is CSARPRGRPPYEQYF.

The rearrangement uses TRBV5-1 and TRBJ1-1, with TRBD1 matching over 8 bases. The CDR3 is 16 residues long. Germline-derived CDR1 and CDR2 are SGHRS and YFSETQ. The ends lost 3 bases at V and 1 base at J; junction bases unmatched: 8. CDR3 residues: CASSSRTGLGNTEAFF. CDR3 nucleotides: TGCGCCAGCAGCTCTCGGACAGGGTTGGGGAACACTGAAGCTTTCTTT.

The chain uses TRBV6-5 and TRBJ2-7, with D perhaps TRBD1 (6 bases). Germline CDR1 is MNHEY and CDR2 is SVGAGI. The CDR3 runs to 15 residues. Trimming shortened V by 1 base and J by 4 bases, and 14 bases separated the two germline ends. The CDR3 nucleotides are TGTGCCAGCAGTTACTTGCAGGGGAGATCGTACGAGCAGTACTTC. Its protein product is CASSYLQGRSYEQYF.

The V gene is TRBV24-1, the J gene TRBJ2-7; weak D call: TRBD2 (5 bases). The germline V and J ends were trimmed by 1 base and 2 bases, with 8 bases remaining between them. The V gene's germline CDR1 is KGHDR and CDR2 SFDVKD. There are 14 residues in the CDR3. CDR3 DNA sequence: TGTGCCACCAGTGATTTTTCTAGCCCCTACGAGCAGTACTTC. It translates to CATSDFSSPYEQYF.